Following are 14 T cell receptor beta chains from one sample sequenced in a study of T cell responses to AZD1222 COVID-19 vaccine. Some clones are missing from TCRdb's copy, which holds only in-frame ones; the method was immunoSEQ multiplex PCR. The sample yields approximately 160,000 clones, 94% seen once. The source material was peripheral blood, sampled 28 days after the second AZD1222 dose. These TCRs come from an adult who received the AZD1222 COVID-19 vaccine.

The genes are TRBV5-4 and TRBJ1-2; tentatively, D is TRBD1 (5 bases). Trimming left V 0 bases short and J 4 bases short, with 10 bases between. Germline V lookup: CDR1 SGHNT, CDR2 YYREEE (reference sequence). This CDR3 spans 14 amino acids. The CDR3 loop reads CASSLGGGTYGYTF. The CDR3 region has the DNA TGTGCCAGCAGCTTGGGTGGGGGGACCTATGGCTACACCTTC.

This clone has only one observation. This rearrangement joins TRBV27 to TRBJ1-2; TRBD1 is a possible D gene (5 bases). The CDR3 has 14 residues. V was pared by 6 bases and J by 0 bases, with 11 bases between. The germline V gene has CDR1 MNHEY and CDR2 SMNVEV (reference sequence). CDR3 sequence reads: CASRGRGPNYGYTF. The CDR3 DNA reads as TGTGCCAGCAGAGGGAGGGGTCCTAACTATGGCTACACCTTC.

The chain carries TRBV10-1 and TRBJ2-3; D may be TRBD1 or TRBD2 (5 bases each). The CDR3 is 19 amino acids. The germline V gene encodes CDR1 WNHNN and CDR2 SYGVQD (reference sequence). V lost 0 bases, J lost 0 bases, and 19 bases lay in between. CDR3 residues: CASSESARGVGDSTDTQYF. CDR3 DNA: TGCGCCAGCAGTGAGTCGGCTCGGGGTGTCGGGGACAGCACAGATACGCAGTATTTT.

The rearrangement uses TRBV13 and TRBJ1-2; D is ambiguous. The V end was cut by 4 bases, the J end by 4 bases, with 16 bases between. Germline values: CDR1 PRHDT, CDR2 FYEKMQ (reference sequence). CDR3 length: 15 residues. The CDR3 nucleotides are TGTGCCAGCAGCTCCGACCGAGGTGTGACCTATGGCTACACCTTC. Protein: CASSSDRGVTYGYTF.

J is TRBJ2-2 and V is TRBV5-4; 13 bases are a match to TRBD2. CDR1 and CDR2 from the germline V gene are SGHNT and YYREEE (reference sequence). The CDR3 contains 15 residues. The V segment lost 8 bases and the J segment 4 bases; nucleotides outside the gene matches: 5. CDR3 sequence: CASGLAGVGTGELFF. CDR3 coding DNA: TGTGCCAGTGGACTAGCGGGAGTAGGCACCGGGGAGCTGTTTTTT.

J is TRBJ2-1 and V is TRBV25-1, with D perhaps TRBD1 (5 bases). Trimming shortened V by 6 bases and J by 4 bases, and 16 bases separated the two germline ends. Germline V gives CDR1 MGHDK, CDR2 SYGVNS. The CDR3 length is 15 residues. The CDR3 here is CASSARLKGYNEQFF. The CDR3 bases are TGTGCCAGCAGCGCGCGTCTTAAGGGGTACAATGAGCAGTTCTTC.

The gene calls are TRBV7-2 and TRBJ2-3; 11 bases align to TRBD2. With V trimmed by 6 bases and J by 4 bases, 12 bases remained unmatched. Germline V lookup: CDR1 SGHTA, CDR2 FQGNSA. The CDR3 spans 17 residues. As DNA, the CDR3 is TGTGCCAGCAGTTTGCAGGTGACTAGCGGGACTTCAGATACGCAGTATTTT. Translating gives CASSLQVTSGTSDTQYF. Filled out from reference TRBV7-2 and TRBJ2-3, the complete variable domain reads GAGVSQSPSNKVTEKGKDVELRCDPISGHTALYWYRQSLGQGLEFLIYFQGNSAPDKSGLPSDRFSAERTGGSVSTLTIQRTQQEDSAVYLCASSLQVTSGTSDTQYFGPGTRLTVL.

This sequence joins TRBV11-1 and TRBJ2-1; no definite D call. The V gene lost 5 bases and the J gene lost 5 bases, with 4 bases spanning the gap. This CDR3 spans 11 amino acids. Germline values: CDR1 SGHAT, CDR2 FQDESV (reference sequence). The DNA of the CDR3 is TGTGCCAGCAGCCCTGACAATGAGCAGTTCTTC. Residues: CASSPDNEQFF.

J is TRBJ2-1 and V is TRBV5-8; the D gene is possibly TRBD2 (6 bases). This CDR3 contains 15 residues. Germline lookup yields CDR1 SGHTS and CDR2 YDEGEE. Trimming pared 1 base from V and 8 bases from J, leaving 16 bases between. CDR3 sequence reads: CASSLRWRAVDEQFF. CDR3 nucleotide sequence: TGTGCCAGCAGCTTGCGCTGGAGGGCCGTCGATGAGCAGTTCTTC.

The J gene is TRBJ2-7, the V gene TRBV13; 14 bases fit TRBD2. With 1 base clipped from V and 4 bases from J, the junction kept 3 bases outside the gene matches. In germline, CDR1 is PRHDT, CDR2 FYEKMQ (reference sequence). The CDR3 has 16 amino acids. For the CDR3, the DNA is TGTGCCAGCAGCTTAGAAGGGACTAGCGGGAGTTACGAGCAGTACTTC. This codes for CASSLEGTSGSYEQYF.

J is TRBJ1-1 and V is TRBV27, with unresolved D. The CDR3 extends over 13 amino acids. Trimming pared 4 bases from V and 3 bases from J, leaving 9 bases between. Germline CDR1 MNHEY, CDR2 SMNVEV (reference sequence). CDR3 sequence reads: CASSYRDYTEAFF. The CDR3 DNA follows: TGTGCCAGCAGTTATAGGGATTACACTGAAGCTTTCTTT.

The count of this clone is one. The gene calls are TRBV18 and TRBJ1-1; D is unclear. V was pared by 4 bases and J by 2 bases, with 14 bases between. This CDR3 has 15 residues. Germline V lookup: CDR1 KGHSH, CDR2 LQKENI. CDR3 sequence reads: CASSLGSPQNTEAFF. DNA of the CDR3: TGTGCCAGCTCACTTGGATCCCCCCAAAACACTGAAGCTTTCTTT.

V gene TRBV7-2 combines with J gene TRBJ2-1, with 8 positions matching TRBD2. V dropped 1 base and J dropped 7; count of bases not matched to a gene: 6. Germline lookup yields CDR1 SGHTA and CDR2 FQGNSA. The CDR3 spans 15 residues. In DNA, the CDR3 is TGTGCCAGCAGCTTAGGGGGACTAGTTAGGAATGAGCAGTTCTTC. Amino acids: CASSLGGLVRNEQFF.

This rearrangement joins TRBV19 to TRBJ1-2, with TRBD1 identical over 7 bases. CDR1 is LNHDA and CDR2 is SQIVND in the germline V gene (reference sequence). V was pared by 3 bases and J by 7 bases, with 11 bases of the junction left unmatched. The CDR3 spans 15 residues. The CDR3 DNA follows: TGTGCCAGTAGTATCCAGGGGACAGCCTCTGGTGGCTACACCTTC. Translating it yields CASSIQGTASGGYTF.